A single sample gave rise to the 3 T cell receptor beta chains below, sequenced in a study of CD8+ T cells in alopecia areata. Following RNA extraction, reverse transcription yielded cDNA that acted as the sequencing template. The table came from immunoSEQ multiplex PCR; TCRdb's copy has only in-frame clones and leaves some out. The sample records 50,000 to 70,000 clones, 44% being singletons. Sequencing was done on a sample of NKG2D-low CD8+ T cells sorted from blood. The receptors were sampled from a human donor with alopecia areata.

This clone was counted a few times. The J gene is TRBJ2-7, the V gene TRBV7-2, with unresolved D. The CDR3 has 14 residues. Trimming pared 1 base from V and 0 bases from J, leaving 7 bases between. CDR1 is SGHTA, CDR2 FQGNSA, per germline. This CDR3 is CASSLEEPSYEQYF. The CDR3 DNA follows: TGTGCCAGCAGCTTAGAGGAACCCTCCTACGAGCAGTACTTC.

J is TRBJ2-7 and V is TRBV5-1, with D possibly matching TRBD1 (5 bases). The CDR3 is made up of 14 amino acids. With 0 bases removed from V and 0 bases from J, the gap between germline ends came to 7 bases. Germline CDR1 SGHRS, CDR2 YFSETQ. The CDR3 loop reads CASSLVQGSYEQYF. CDR3 DNA sequence: TGCGCCAGCAGCTTGGTCCAGGGCTCCTACGAGCAGTACTTC. Together with reference TRBV5-1 and TRBJ2-7, the CDR3 gives the full variable domain: KAGVTQTPRYLIKTRGQQVTLSCSPISGHRSVSWYQQTPGQGLQFLFEYFSETQRNKGNFPGRFSGRQFSNSRSEMNVSTLELGDSALYLCASSLVQGSYEQYFGPGTRLTVT.

This clone was seen a few times. This rearrangement joins TRBV4-1 to TRBJ1-2; no clear D. V dropped 0 bases and J dropped 3 bases, with 11 bases sitting between them. CDR1 is MGHRA and CDR2 is YSYEKL in the germline V gene. This CDR3 contains 15 residues. CDR3 region: CASSQDLLGDYGYTF. In DNA, the CDR3 is TGCGCCAGCAGCCAAGATCTGTTGGGTGACTATGGCTACACCTTC.